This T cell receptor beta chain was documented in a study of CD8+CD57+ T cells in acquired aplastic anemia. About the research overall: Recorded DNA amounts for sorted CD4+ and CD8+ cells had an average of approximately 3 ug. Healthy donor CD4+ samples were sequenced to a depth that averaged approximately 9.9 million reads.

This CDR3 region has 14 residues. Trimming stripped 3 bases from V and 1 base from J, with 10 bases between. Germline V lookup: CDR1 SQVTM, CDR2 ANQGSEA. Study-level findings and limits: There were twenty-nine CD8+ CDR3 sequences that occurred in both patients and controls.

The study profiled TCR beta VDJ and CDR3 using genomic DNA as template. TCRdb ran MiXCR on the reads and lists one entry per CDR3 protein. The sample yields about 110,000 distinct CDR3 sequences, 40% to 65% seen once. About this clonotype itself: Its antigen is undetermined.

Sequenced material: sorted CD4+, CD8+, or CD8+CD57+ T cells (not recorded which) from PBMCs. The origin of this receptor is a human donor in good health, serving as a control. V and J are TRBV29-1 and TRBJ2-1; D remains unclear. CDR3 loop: CSVEWSPSYNEQFF. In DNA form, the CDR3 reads TGCAGCGTTGAGTGGTCACCTTCCTACAATGAGCAGTTCTTC.